The subject of this entry is one TCR beta chain. Antigen unknown. The data were obtained in a study of T cell responses to AZD1222 COVID-19 vaccine. Study observations and caveats: CD4 TCRs linked to vaccination spanned spike, dominating at 160-218 and 743-854. Elevations in Spike-specific TCR breadth and depth followed administration of two AZD1222 doses.

Using immunoSEQ multiplex PCR, the repertoire was profiled, and TCRdb retains in-frame clones only, with some absent. In the table there are 150,000 to 160,000 clones, roughly nine tenths of which are singletons. Germline V CDR1 and CDR2: KGHDR, SFDVKD. CDR3 size: 14 residues. Trimming removed 4 bases at V and 7 bases at J, with 13 bases between. V is TRBV24-1 and J is TRBJ1-5; D ambiguous. Sequencing was performed on peripheral blood, taken on day 0 of MenACWY control vaccination. This receptor was identified in an adult in good health. CDR3 in DNA: TGTGCCACCAGTGACATTGGATACGGGCAGCCCCAGCATTTT. Its protein product is CATSDIGYGQPQHF.